A selection of T cell receptor beta chains follows, all from one sample in a study of T cells in Graves' hyperthyroidism and ophthalmopathy. In TCRdb, the multiplex PCR reads were re-called with MiXCR into one record per CDR3 protein. The sample lists approximately 400,000 distinct CDR3 sequences; 18% were seen once. The specimen was blood. The receptors stem from a man aged 18-30 years with Graves' ophthalmopathy. The CDR3 runs from the conserved cysteine through the conserved F or W.

V gene,J gene,CDR3 protein
TRBV3-1,TRBJ2-3,CASSLQGARDTQYF
TRBV6-1,TRBJ2-7,CASSEIERDEQYF
TRBV6-2/TRBV6-3,TRBJ1-1,CASTWGLETEAFF
TRBV6-6,TRBJ2-3,CASSYSGTSTDTQYF
TRBV6-1,TRBJ2-5,CASSSLDTRETQYF
TRBV5-6,TRBJ1-5,CASSWVGNQPQHF
TRBV7-9,TRBJ2-2,CASSWVRELFF
TRBV5-1,TRBJ2-2,CASSFARENTGELFF
TRBV2,TRBJ1-1,CASTQGEGTEAFF
TRBV18,TRBJ1-2,CASSRGDSINYGYTF
TRBV7-3,TRBJ1-5,CASSLKQSVGPQHF
TRBV12-3/TRBV12-4,TRBJ2-2,CASLGGDITGELFF
TRBV6-1,TRBJ1-1,CASSLGQGVAFF
TRBV5-1,TRBJ2-5,CASSLEGGAETQYF
TRBV12-3/TRBV12-4,TRBJ1-5,CASSGDGNQPQHF
TRBV7-2,TRBJ2-7,CASSFYICSARVGRDYYEQYF
TRBV5-1,TRBJ1-1,CASSPKEGGTEAFF
TRBV14,TRBJ1-1,CASSQDEGFAFF
TRBV10-3,TRBJ1-2,CAISPAQGGGLMNGYTF
TRBV11-1,TRBJ2-3,CASSKTGTDTQYF